These T cell receptor beta chains were read from a single sample in a study of T-cell reconstitution after alpha-beta-depleted transplantation in children. TCRdb reprocessed the PCR reads with MiXCR, giving one entry per CDR3 protein. This sample carries some 830,000 distinct CDR3 sequences, less than 20% of them seen once, and the ten largest clones take 5%. Sequences were derived from PBMCs, mostly from graft donor cells, sampled 360 days after TCRalphabeta/CD19-depleted stem cell transplant. Every receptor here comes from a male patient under 18 who had a stem cell transplant for acute lymphoblastic leukemia, so the T cells may come from the graft donor. Both conserved end residues are part of each CDR3. A D gene is named only where the DNA matches it firmly. Only some rows state a clone size, as once, few, many or a class for expanded clones.

V	size	J	D	DNA	CDR3
TRBV24-1	many	TRBJ2-1	.	TGTGCCACCAGTGATTTCCGCCACAGTAATGAGCAGTTCTTC	CATSDFRHSNEQFF
TRBV10-3	.	TRBJ1-1	.	TGTGCCATCAGTGAGGGGGTGGAGGGCGGCACTGAAGCTTTCTTT	CAISEGVEGGTEAFF
TRBV7-2	many	TRBJ2-4	TRBD1	TGTGCCAGCAGCTTAAAGGGGACAGTCGGGACCAAAAACATTCAGTACTTC	CASSLKGTVGTKNIQYF
TRBV2	.	TRBJ2-4	.	TGTGCCAGCACCGAGCCTTTTCTAGCCAAAAACATTCAGTACTTC	CASTEPFLAKNIQYF
TRBV7-8	few	TRBJ2-2	TRBD2	TGTGCCAGCAGCTTAGGGACCTGGACTAGCGGGAGGGGGGTCACCGGGGAGCTGTTTTTT	CASSLGTWTSGRGVTGELFF
TRBV2	few	TRBJ2-1	.	TGTGCCAGCAGTGTCTGGACGGTACTTAATGAGCAGTTCTTC	CASSVWTVLNEQFF
TRBV5-1	.	TRBJ1-1	.	TGCGCCAGCAGCTTGGCCGGGACCCGTACCTACCTGAACACTGAAGCTTTCTTT	CASSLAGTRTYLNTEAFF
TRBV5-4	many	TRBJ2-1	.	TGTGCCAGCAGCTCCCTAACGACAGGTTCCATCTACAATGAGCAGTTCTTC	CASSSLTTGSIYNEQFF
TRBV9	.	TRBJ2-4	.	TGTGCCAGCAGCACTAGAGGTGGACTAGCCAAAAACATTCAGTACTTC	CASSTRGGLAKNIQYF
TRBV5-1	few	TRBJ2-3	.	TGCGCCAGCAGCTTGGTCGGCGGAACCGTGGGAGATACGCAGTATTTT	CASSLVGGTVGDTQYF
TRBV25-1	few	TRBJ2-2	.	TGTGCCAGCAGTCCCCAAGGGTACCTATTGGGAGCTGTTTTT	CASSPQGYLLGAVF
TRBV5-6	.	TRBJ2-1	.	TGTGCCAGCAGACTAAGGGACAAGAGAAGTTTTCGGCAGTTCTTC	CASRLRDKRSFRQFF
TRBV18	few	TRBJ2-1	TRBD2	TGTGCCAGCTCACTCGACAGCGGGAGGGCAAATGAGCAGTTCTTC	CASSLDSGRANEQFF
TRBV5-1	.	TRBJ2-7	.	TGCGCCAGCAGCTTGGGACTCTTCACCTACGAGCAGTACTTC	CASSLGLFTYEQYF
TRBV6-5	.	TRBJ2-7	.	TGTGCCAGCAGTTACTCGCAGGGCGAGCAGTACTTC	CASSYSQGEQYF
TRBV12-3/TRBV12-4	.	TRBJ1-2	.	TGTGCCAGCAGTTTTCAGGGTTTCCTTTTCGTCGACTATGGCTACACCTTC	CASSFQGFLFVDYGYTF
TRBV4-2	.	TRBJ2-1	.	TGTGCCAGCAGCCAAACTAGCTTTGAGCAGTTCTTC	CASSQTSFEQFF
TRBV5-1	few	TRBJ2-1	TRBD2	TGCGCCAGCAGTTTAATAGCGGGAGGAGTGGAGTACAATGAGCAGTTCTTC	CASSLIAGGVEYNEQFF
TRBV5-1	many	TRBJ2-2	TRBD2	TGCGCCAGCAGCACAAGAGCGGGAGGAGGGACCGGGGAGCTGTTTTTT	CASSTRAGGGTGELFF
TRBV7-9	many	TRBJ1-2	.	TGTGCCAGCAGCTTAGCCGGGATTCCGTATGGCTACACCTTC	CASSLAGIPYGYTF
TRBV3-1	few	TRBJ2-2	.	TGTGCCAGCAGCCAAGAGGGCCTCGGCAGGGGTACCGGGGAGCTGTTTTTT	CASSQEGLGRGTGELFF
TRBV20-1	.	TRBJ2-7	.	TGCAGTGCGGAGGGAACAGGCTGGGGGAACTCCTACAAGCAGTACTTC	CSAEGTGWGNSYKQYF
TRBV5-1	.	TRBJ2-7	.	TGCGCCAGCAGCTTGACTGCCAGGGGCTCCTACGAGCAGTACTTC	CASSLTARGSYEQYF
TRBV20-1	.	TRBJ2-7	TRBD2	TGCAGTGCCCTCGGCCTAGCGGGATTTGAGCAGTACTTC	CSALGLAGFEQYF
TRBV12-3/TRBV12-4	.	TRBJ2-1	.	TGTGCCAGCAGTTTAACAGCGACCTACAAAGAGCAGTTCTTC	CASSLTATYKEQFF